This T cell receptor (beta chain) came from a study of vaccination effects on CD4 cells after COVID-19. This clone was observed a handful of times. What it binds is unknown. Using immunoSEQ multiplex PCR, the repertoire was profiled, and TCRdb retains in-frame clones only, with some absent. The sample has around 35,000 clones; 65% to 75% are singletons. The germline gives CDR1 SGHAT, CDR2 FQNNGV. The CDR3 covers 15 residues. The ends were cut back, 4 bases at V and 4 bases at J, with 16 bases in the middle. An approximately ten-day culture period preceded the isolation of CD4+ T cells. Material: CD4+ T cells from PBMCs cultured without peptide, obtained before COVID-19 vaccination. The chain links TRBV11-2 to TRBJ1-2; tentatively, D is TRBD1 (6 bases). The sequence was collected from a human donor who received a COVID-19 vaccine. Here the CDR3 reads CASSSQGGRPYGYTF. The CDR3 bases are TGTGCCAGCAGCTCCCAAGGGGGTCGCCCCTATGGCTACACCTTC.